This T cell receptor (beta chain) was sequenced during a study of identical twins' blood T cells. Authors' data handling: Clonotypes per individual ranged from about 85,000 to nearly 500,000. MiXCR, run by TCRdb on the 5' RACE reads, gives a single entry per CDR3 protein. What appears here as the V and J calls and clone size reflects TCRdb's work, not the paper's. The sample contains 300,000 to 450,000 distinct CDR3 sequences, roughly 30% of which appear only once. Donors were six healthy women in three monozygous twin pairs. The three twin pairs were reared together, likely meeting the same infections. After removal of 4 bases from V and 8 bases from J, the junction contained 23 bases not matched to a gene. Per germline, CDR1 MNHNY and CDR2 SVGAGI (reference sequence). The CDR3 has 20 residues.

The receptor's source is a woman aged 18 to 55 in good health. This rearrangement joins TRBV6-6 to TRBJ1-6, with 7 bases fitting TRBD1. The sample taken for sequencing was PBMCs. The CDR3 DNA reads TGTGCCAGCAGTTCCACCTGGGGGACAGATTCTTTAATGACGTATTCACCCCTCCACTTT. Translation gives CASSSTWGTDSLMTYSPLHF.